The present TCR beta chain was sequenced within a study of CD8 T cells in Susac syndrome. Both CD4+ and CD8+ T cells were negatively isolated, and TEMRA cells underwent FACS enrichment. Random hexamers were used to reverse transcribe 0.5 to 1 ug of RNA. Each CDR3 protein gets one entry after TCRdb re-called the immunoSEQ multiplex PCR reads with MiXCR. Of about 300,000 distinct CDR3 sequences listed, around nine tenths are singletons. Material for sequencing was CD8+ T cells from PBMCs. The receptor's source is a human donor with multiple sclerosis.

The DNA of the CDR3 is TGTGCCAGCAGCCCACCTCTTACCCTCCACAATGAGCAGTTCTTC. Translating gives CASSPPLTLHNEQFF. This rearrangement joins TRBV28 to TRBJ2-1, with D unclear. CDR1 is MDHEN, CDR2 SYDVKM, per germline. V was pared by 6 bases and J by 5 bases, with 17 bases between. The CDR3 has 15 amino acids.